These 7 T cell receptor beta chains were sequenced from one sample in a study of T cell repertoires in cytomegalovirus infection. These receptors have no known antigen. TCRdb reprocessed the reads via MiXCR and lists one record per CDR3 protein. The sample has some 800,000 distinct CDR3 sequences; approximately 32% are singletons. The sample consisted of cultured CD8+ T cells from PBMCs, taken from culture after CMV antigen stimulation. Receptor source: a human donor in good health (CMV status not recorded). Some clones in this sample may be carry-over from other donors' samples.

On this clonotype itself: This may stem from a read error, because a much larger clone lies one nucleotide away. V gene TRBV7-6 combines with J gene TRBJ2-1; 10 bases map to TRBD2. Germline CDR1 reads SGHVS; CDR2 reads FNYEAQ. The CDR3 consists of 15 residues. Here the CDR3 reads CDSSLLAGSNNEQFF. In DNA, the CDR3 is TGTGACAGCAGCTTACTAGCGGGGAGTAACAATGAGCAGTTCTTC. The entire variable domain, with the rest obtained from reference TRBV7-6 and TRBJ2-1, is as follows: GAGVSQSPRYKVTKRGQDVALRCDPISGHVSLYWYRQALGQGPEFLTYFNYEAQQDKSGLPNDRFSAERPEGSISTLTIQRTEQRDSAMYRCDSSLLAGSNNEQFFGPGTRLTVL.

A single count supports this clonotype. The J gene is TRBJ2-3, the V gene TRBV6-2 or TRBV6-3; weak D call: TRBD2 (5 bases). Germline CDR1 MNHEY, CDR2 SVGEGT. The CDR3 has 13 amino acids. Trimming pared 7 bases from V and 6 bases from J, leaving 14 bases between. The CDR3 coding sequence is TGTGCCAGCACCTACCGAGGGTTGGATACGCAGTATTTT. This encodes CASTYRGLDTQYF.

This chain joins TRBV10-2 and TRBJ1-1; 9 positions agree with TRBD1. Germline V lookup: CDR1 WSHSY, CDR2 SAAADI. Trimming at V came to 6 bases and at J to 10 bases, leaving 9 bases not matched to a gene. The CDR3 extends over 13 amino acids. DNA of the CDR3: TGCGCCAGCAGCGTAAACAGGGGGCGAGGAGCTTTCTTT. This sequence encodes CASSVNRGRGAFF.

On this clonotype: A read error may be the cause here, since a much bigger clone is one base away. The V call is TRBV11-1, the J call TRBJ1-1; 8 nucleotides align to TRBD1. CDR3 size: 15 residues. Looked up from germline, CDR1 is SGHAT and CDR2 is FQDESV (reference sequence). DNA of the CDR3: TGTGCCGGCAGCACAAGACAGGGGATGAACACTGAAGCTTTCTTT. Amino acid sequence: CAGSTRQGMNTEAFF.

This clonotype was recorded at least ten times. V gene TRBV4-2 combines with J gene TRBJ1-3; 11 bases match TRBD1. V gave up 2 bases and J gave up 3 bases; unmatched junction bases: 6. From germline, CDR1 is LGHNA and CDR2 YNFKEQ. The CDR3 has 17 residues. The DNA for the CDR3 is TGTGCCAGCAGCCAACCGCCGGGACAGGGGGTTGGAAACACCATATATTTT. Amino acid sequence: CASSQPPGQGVGNTIYF.

As for this clonotype: The conserved phenylalanine or tryptophan is not found at the CDR3 terminus, so this likely reflects a read error. The chain combines TRBV7-6 with TRBJ2-1; TRBD1 or TRBD2 may be the D gene (6 bases each). The length of the CDR3 is 13 residues. V was trimmed by 5 bases and J by 7 bases, leaving 12 bases between them. Germline V gives CDR1 SGHVS, CDR2 FNYEAQ. DNA of the CDR3: TGTGCCAGCAGCCCAGTAGGGGGGAATGAGCAGTTCTAC. Its protein is CASSPVGGNEQFY.

This chain connects TRBV14 to TRBJ2-3; tentative D call: TRBD2 (6 bases). The ends were cut back, 5 bases at V and 4 bases at J, with 16 bases in the middle. Germline CDR1 SGHDN, CDR2 FVKESK. The CDR3 consists of 15 residues. CDR3 protein: CASSNLGGDADTQYF. The CDR3 nucleotides are TGTGCCAGCAGCAACCTGGGAGGCGACGCAGATACGCAGTATTTT.